A selection of T cell receptor beta chains follows, all from one sample in a study of blood T cell repertoires in COVID-19. TCRdb's copy holds only in-frame clones and misses some; the assay was immunoSEQ multiplex PCR. This sample has fewer than 60,000 clones, with approximately 75% found just once. Sequencing was carried out using peripheral blood. The receptors were sampled from a man aged 55-75 years with COVID-19, enrolled during active disease. CDR3s include the opening cysteine and the closing phenylalanine or tryptophan. The D gene is left open where the match is weak. Clone size, where shown, is once, few, many, or a class for clones that have expanded.

. | . | TRBJ2-7 | TRBV7-2 | CASSLVYRDYEQYF | TGTGCCAGCAGCTTAGTATATCGGGACTACGAGCAGTACTTC
once | TRBD1 | TRBJ2-5 | TRBV7-8 | CASSSFNRGRTQETQYF | TGTGCCAGCAGCTCCTTTAACAGGGGCCGAACCCAAGAGACCCAGTACTTC
. | . | TRBJ2-5 | TRBV6-5 | CASSYSGGHQETQYF | TGTGCCAGCAGTTACTCGGGGGGGCACCAAGAGACCCAGTACTTC
. | TRBD2 | TRBJ2-5 | TRBV2 | CASKRGSGGGGETQYF | TGTGCCAGCAAGCGAGGTAGCGGAGGCGGGGGGGAGACCCAGTACTTC
. | . | TRBJ1-3 | TRBV10-3 | CAISEPGIGNTIYF | TGTGCCATCAGTGAGCCAGGGATTGGAAACACCATATATTTT
few | . | TRBJ1-2 | TRBV11-2 | CASSLRQEGDYGYTF | TGTGCCAGCAGCTTAAGGCAGGAAGGTGACTATGGCTACACCTTC
. | . | TRBJ1-2 | TRBV3-1/TRBV3-2 | CASSQGGHGYTF | TGTGCCAGCAGCCAAGGGGGGCATGGCTACACCTTC
. | . | TRBJ2-1 | TRBV27 | CASYGGPIWFF | TGTGCCAGCTATGGCGGGCCCATCTGGTTCTTC
. | . | TRBJ1-6 | TRBV6-6 | CASSYPNSNSPLHF | TGTGCCAGCAGTTACCCTAATTCTAATTCACCCCTCCACTTT
. | TRBD1 | TRBJ1-1 | TRBV25-1 | CASSERGGSGTEAFF | TGTGCCAGCAGTGAGAGAGGGGGCAGTGGAACTGAAGCTTTCTTT
. | TRBD2 | TRBJ2-5 | TRBV15 | CATSRDAVAGPQETQYF | TGTGCCACCAGCAGAGATGCGGTAGCGGGACCGCAAGAGACCCAGTACTTC
. | . | TRBJ2-6 | TRBV19 | CASGGESGANVLTF | TGTGCCAGTGGAGGAGAATCTGGGGCCAACGTCCTGACTTTC
. | . | TRBJ2-3 | TRBV19 | CASSPDRLLDTQYF | TGTGCCAGTAGTCCGGATCGACTTTTGGATACGCAGTATTTT
. | . | TRBJ2-1 | TRBV7-2 | CASSFDRFPYNEQFF | TGTGCCAGCAGCTTCGACAGATTCCCCTACAATGAGCAGTTCTTC
. | . | TRBJ2-3 | TRBV4-1 | CASSQVGLQLPDTQYF | TGCGCCAGCAGCCAAGTCGGATTACAGCTACCAGATACGCAGTATTTT
. | TRBD2 | TRBJ2-1 | TRBV5-1 | CASSLASGGLSYNEQFF | TGCGCCAGCAGCTTGGCCAGCGGGGGGCTCTCCTACAATGAGCAGTTCTTC
. | . | TRBJ1-2 | TRBV7-2 | CASGAYGYTF | TGTGCCAGCGGGGCTTATGGCTACACCTTC
. | . | TRBJ2-7 | TRBV5-6 | CASSLEVSAHSYEQYF | TGTGCCAGCAGCTTAGAGGTAAGCGCGCACTCCTACGAGCAGTACTTC
. | TRBD2 | TRBJ2-5 | TRBV7-3 | CASSLRGSGGGETQYF | TGTGCCAGCAGCTTAAGGGGTAGCGGGGGAGGGGAGACCCAGTACTTC
. | . | TRBJ1-2 | TRBV7-2 | CASRQGDKVWGYTF | TGTGCCAGCAGACAGGGAGATAAGGTTTGGGGCTACACCTTC
once | TRBD1 | TRBJ2-2 | TRBV7-6 | CASSWGQGVTGELFF | TGTGCCAGCAGCTGGGGACAGGGAGTCACCGGGGAGCTGTTTTTT
. | TRBD1 | TRBJ2-3 | TRBV7-9 | CASSLTGTVLGNTQYF | TGTGCCAGCAGCTTAACCGGGACAGTCTTGGGGAATACGCAGTATTTT
. | . | TRBJ2-7 | TRBV28 | CASSPADSSSYEQYF | TGTGCCAGCAGCCCCGCGGACAGCAGCTCCTACGAGCAGTACTTC
. | TRBD2 | TRBJ2-5 | TRBV11-3 | CASSLRLAGQETQYF | TGTGCCAGCAGCTTACGGCTAGCGGGTCAAGAGACCCAGTACTTC
. | . | TRBJ1-1 | TRBV12-3/TRBV12-4 | CASSFDRNTEAFF | TGTGCCAGCAGTTTTGACAGGAACACTGAAGCTTTCTTT
. | TRBD1 | TRBJ2-2 | TRBV6-2/TRBV6-3 | CASSYGTETGELFF | TGTGCCAGCAGTTACGGGACAGAAACCGGGGAGCTGTTTTTT
few | TRBD1 | TRBJ2-5 | TRBV7-7 | CASSLAWDRSRETQYF | TGTGCTAGCAGCTTAGCGTGGGACAGGAGCAGGGAGACCCAGTACTTC
once | TRBD2 | TRBJ2-1 | TRBV4-1 | CASSHLPTSGNEQFF | TGCGCCAGCAGCCATCTCCCGACTAGCGGCAATGAGCAGTTCTTC
. | TRBD1 | TRBJ1-2 | TRBV10-3 | CAIGNRGYGYTF | TGTGCCATCGGAAACAGGGGCTATGGCTACACCTTC
. | TRBD2 | TRBJ2-1 | TRBV11-2 | CASSSFTSGNEQFF | TGTGCCAGCAGCTCCTTCACTAGCGGCAATGAGCAGTTCTTC
. | TRBD1 | TRBJ1-2 | TRBV6-5 | CASSKDRYYGYTF | TGTGCCAGCAGTAAGGACAGGTACTATGGCTACACCTTC
many | TRBD1 | TRBJ1-2 | TRBV5-4 | CASSDETGTYGYTF | TGTGCCAGCAGCGACGAGACAGGGACTTATGGCTACACCTTC
. | TRBD2 | TRBJ2-1 | TRBV3-1/TRBV3-2 | CASSQDPWTPTSGSLDEQFF | TGTGCCAGCAGCCAAGATCCCTGGACTCCAACTAGCGGGAGTTTGGATGAGCAGTTCTTC
. | . | TRBJ1-1 | TRBV7-2 | CASSLRQLLTEAFF | TGTGCCAGCAGCTTGCGGCAGTTACTTACTGAAGCTTTCTTT
. | TRBD2 | TRBJ2-5 | TRBV19 | CATQLAGEETQYF | TGTGCCACGCAATTAGCGGGGGAAGAGACCCAGTACTTC
. | . | TRBJ2-3 | TRBV4-2 | CASSHHIETGSTDTQYF | TGTGCCAGCAGCCATCACATCGAGACGGGTAGCACAGATACGCAGTATTTT
. | . | TRBJ2-5 | TRBV27 | CASSFGQHQETQYF | TGTGCCAGCAGTTTCGGACAGCACCAAGAGACCCAGTACTTC